These T cell receptor beta chains were read from a single sample in a study of T cell repertoires in cytomegalovirus infection. TCRdb re-called the reads with MiXCR, one entry per CDR3 protein. The data show approximately 600,000 distinct CDR3 sequences, with 40% seen just once and around 46% held by the top ten. Antigen specificity for these receptors is unknown. This specimen was cultured PBMCs, taken from culture after CMV antigen stimulation. The source of these receptors is a human donor in good health (CMV status not recorded). Some clones in this sample may be carry-over from other donors' samples. CDR3s include the opening cysteine and the closing phenylalanine or tryptophan. Each record gives: J gene, D gene, V gene, clone size, CDR3 DNA, CDR3 protein. The D gene is left open where the match is weak. Some rows have no size entry. The others give once, few or many, or a class for an expanded clone.

>TRBJ2-1|TRBD2|TRBV7-3|-
TGTGCCAGCAGCTTTGAACTAGCGGCCCCCGATGAGCAGTTCTTC
CASSFELAAPDEQFF
>TRBJ2-6|-|TRBV7-8|many
TGTGCCAGCAGCTTAGATACATCTGGGGCCAACGTCCTGACTTTC
CASSLDTSGANVLTF
>TRBJ2-1|TRBD2|TRBV6-5|few
TGTGCCAGCAGTTACGGGACTAGGGGTGAGCAGTTCTTC
CASSYGTRGEQFF
>TRBJ2-2|TRBD2|TRBV12-3/TRBV12-4|-
TGTGCCAGCAGTTTAGAGGGCGGGAGCCCACCCGGGGAGCTGTTTTTT
CASSLEGGSPPGELFF
>TRBJ1-4|TRBD1|TRBV7-8|few
TGTGCCAGCAGCTGGACAGGGAGGACTAATGAAAAACTGTTTTTT
CASSWTGRTNEKLFF
>TRBJ1-1|-|TRBV7-6|-
TGTGCCAGCAGCCGGACCTGGGGAGCTTTCTTT
CASSRTWGAFF
>TRBJ2-4|-|TRBV7-2|-
TGTGCCAGCAGCCCACGACAGGCCCGGGGTCAGTACTTC
CASSPRQARGQYF
>TRBJ1-5|-|TRBV20-1|-
TGCAGTGCCCCCAGAGCTGGTCAGCCCCAGCATTTT
CSAPRAGQPQHF
>TRBJ2-1|-|TRBV27|-
TGTGCCAGCAGTTTATTTTGGGGGAGAAGCGGAGGGAGATCCTACAATGAGCAGTTCTTC
CASSLFWGRSGGRSYNEQFF
>TRBJ2-7|TRBD2|TRBV7-2|many
TGTGCCAGCAGCTTAGGCCCTAGCGGGAGCTACGAGCAGTACTTC
CASSLGPSGSYEQYF
>TRBJ1-4|-|TRBV5-4|-
TGTGCCAGCAGCTTTCGGACGGGAACTAATGAAAAACTGTTTTTT
CASSFRTGTNEKLFF
>TRBJ1-2|-|TRBV6-6|-
TGTGCCAGCAGCCAGGGGTTACAGGCCCCCTATGGCTACACCTTC
CASSQGLQAPYGYTF
>TRBJ2-7|TRBD2|TRBV6-2/TRBV6-3|once
TGTGCCAGCGGGGGAACAAGCGGGGGTGCCTACGAGCAGTACTTC
CASGGTSGGAYEQYF
>TRBJ2-3|-|TRBV2|-
TGTGCCAGCAGTGTGACGGGGGCGGTGGATACGCAGTATTTT
CASSVTGAVDTQYF
>TRBJ2-5|TRBD2|TRBV7-2|many
TGTGCCAGCAGCCGTGGGGTGACTAGCGGGGGGGCTGCCGAGACCCAGTACTTC
CASSRGVTSGGAAETQYF
>TRBJ1-2|-|TRBV6-5|once
TGTGCCAGCAGCCCGAGTGGGGCAGGGGACTATGGCTACACCTTC
CASSPSGAGDYGYTF
>TRBJ2-5|TRBD1|TRBV12-3/TRBV12-4|-
TGTGCCAGCAGCCAGGGACAGGGGGCGACCCAGTACTTC
CASSQGQGATQYF
>TRBJ2-1|-|TRBV4-3|-
TGCGCCAGCAGCCAAGCGGGAGACAATGAGCAGTTCTTC
CASSQAGDNEQFF
>TRBJ2-5|-|TRBV20-1|-
TGCAGTGCTAGAGTGGACTTCCCGTACCAAGAGACCCAGTACTTC
CSARVDFPYQETQYF
>TRBJ2-1|TRBD2|TRBV6-2/TRBV6-3|few
TGTGCCAGCAGTTACACGACTAGCGGAGAGGAGCAGTTCTTC
CASSYTTSGEEQFF
>TRBJ2-1|TRBD1|TRBV4-1|once
TGCGCCAGCAGCCGCCAGACAGGGGGCGGTTTGGATGAGCAGTTCTTC
CASSRQTGGGLDEQFF
>TRBJ2-7|-|TRBV18|-
TGTGCCAGCTCACCACCAGGGATCGGCTACGAGCAGTACTTC
CASSPPGIGYEQYF
>TRBJ2-3|-|TRBV4-1|-
TGCGCCAGCAGCCAAGAGGCACAGAATCCTGCAGATACGCAGTATTTT
CASSQEAQNPADTQYF
>TRBJ2-7|-|TRBV7-2|few
TGTGCCAGCAGCTTCTTAGGACTCGAGCAGTACTTC
CASSFLGLEQYF
>TRBJ1-4|-|TRBV2|-
TGTGCCAGCAGTGACGTGGGTACAGCTAATGAAAAACTGTTTTTT
CASSDVGTANEKLFF
>TRBJ2-3|-|TRBV10-2|-
TGCGCCAGCAGTGAGGACGGCCTCACAGATACGCAGTATTTT
CASSEDGLTDTQYF
>TRBJ1-2|-|TRBV28|-
TGTGCCAGCAGTTTCATGTCAGGGAACTATGGCTACACCTTC
CASSFMSGNYGYTF
>TRBJ2-1|-|TRBV5-5|many
TGTGCCAGCAGCTTGGACGTTGGGGCTAGTCTGTTCTTC
CASSLDVGASLFF
>TRBJ1-5|TRBD1|TRBV20-1|-
TGCAGTGCTAGACAGGGGGGCCTAAGATATAGCAATCAGCCCCAGCATTTT
CSARQGGLRYSNQPQHF
>TRBJ1-1|-|TRBV20-1|-
TGCAGTGCTTCCCCCTTTATAGGGCGTAACACTGAAGCTTTCTTT
CSASPFIGRNTEAFF
>TRBJ1-1|TRBD1|TRBV7-6|-
TGTGCCAGCACCGGTGTTCGAGGGGGCGCGGTAATCACTGAAGCTTTCTTT
CASTGVRGGAVITEAFF
>TRBJ2-2|-|TRBV28|once
TGTGCCAGCAGTTTATCGGACATCTACACCGGGGAGCTGTTTTTT
CASSLSDIYTGELFF
>TRBJ2-3|-|TRBV7-8|few
TGTGCCAGCAGGAACAAGTGGGGGAGCACAGATACGCAGTATTTT
CASRNKWGSTDTQYF
>TRBJ2-1|-|TRBV6-8|-
TGTGCCAGCAGCCGATTGGGGTTTCATGAGCAGTTCTTC
CASSRLGFHEQFF
>TRBJ2-2|-|TRBV7-2|many
TGTGCCAGCAGCTTAGTGTGGGGTTCCGGAGACACCGGGGAGCTGTTTTTT
CASSLVWGSGDTGELFF
>TRBJ1-4|-|TRBV7-8|-
TGTGCCAGCAGCCAGGGGATTGAAAAACTGTTTTTT
CASSQGIEKLFF
>TRBJ2-3|-|TRBV12-5|few
TGTGCTAGTGCCTCAGGGGGGAGTCTCTCAGATACGCAGTATTTT
CASASGGSLSDTQYF
>TRBJ2-3|-|TRBV10-2|few
TGCGCCAGCAGTGAGTCACCGGACACAGATACGCAGTATTTT
CASSESPDTDTQYF
>TRBJ2-3|-|TRBV7-8|many
TGTGCCAGCAGCTCGTTTAGGACGGGGGGCATTCCGAATACGCAGTATTTT
CASSSFRTGGIPNTQYF
>TRBJ2-7|-|TRBV19|-
TGTGCCAGTAGTATGTGGGTCGGGAGCTCCTACGAGCAGTACTTC
CASSMWVGSSYEQYF
>TRBJ2-5|TRBD2|TRBV19|-
TGTGCCAGTAGTATCCTAGCGGGAGGACCGGAGGAGACCCAGTACTTC
CASSILAGGPEETQYF
>TRBJ2-3|TRBD2|TRBV5-3|few
TGTGCCAGCAGCCTCTCCCTGACTAGCAGCACAGATACGCAGTATTTT
CASSLSLTSSTDTQYF
>TRBJ1-3|-|TRBV19|-
TGTGCCAGCCGTGACACCTCTGGAAACACCATATATTTT
CASRDTSGNTIYF
>TRBJ1-5|-|TRBV19|-
TGTGCCAGTAGTAGGGACCTCAATCAGCCCCAGCATTTT
CASSRDLNQPQHF
>TRBJ1-5|-|TRBV6-1|-
TGTGCCAGCAGTGATTATCGTCAGCCCCAGCATTTT
CASSDYRQPQHF
>TRBJ1-4|-|TRBV7-2|many
TGTGCCAGCAGTGCGGCCGAGGGATATGGAAAACTGTTTTTT
CASSAAEGYGKLFF
>TRBJ1-2|-|TRBV7-9|-
TGTGCCAGCAGCTTAGGAGAGCTGGACCCCAATGGCTACACCTTC
CASSLGELDPNGYTF
>TRBJ2-3|TRBD2|TRBV7-8|few
TGTGCCAGCAGGTGGCGGGGGGACACAGATACGCAGTATTTT
CASRWRGDTDTQYF
>TRBJ2-5|TRBD2|TRBV20-1|-
TGCAGTGCTTTCCGACTAGCGGGCCAAGAGACCCAGTACTTC
CSAFRLAGQETQYF
>TRBJ1-5|-|TRBV6-6|few
TGTGCCAGCATTAGGACAGCTAGCAATCAGCCCCAGCATTTT
CASIRTASNQPQHF
>TRBJ2-5|-|TRBV7-2|-
TGTGCCAGCAGTCAGAGATCCGGATTCGGTGGAGAGACCCAGTACTTC
CASSQRSGFGGETQYF
>TRBJ1-2|-|TRBV4-3|-
TGCGCCAGCAGCCAAGGGAGTGGGGATTATGGCTACACCTTC
CASSQGSGDYGYTF
>TRBJ2-7|TRBD2|TRBV12-3/TRBV12-4|-
TGTGCCAGCAGCCCAATAGCGGGAGCTCCCCCCTACGAGCAGTACTTC
CASSPIAGAPPYEQYF
>TRBJ1-2|-|TRBV7-2|many
TGTGCCAGCAGCAACCGAGATTATGGCTACACCTTC
CASSNRDYGYTF
>TRBJ2-1|-|TRBV19|few
TGTGCCAGTAGCCAAACTACTACCGATGAGTCGGGCGAGCAGTTCTTC
CASSQTTTDESGEQFF
>TRBJ2-7|TRBD2|TRBV30|-
TGTGCCTGGAGTGTACTAGCGGGAGGGAGTTACGAGCAGTACTTC
CAWSVLAGGSYEQYF